This T cell receptor beta chain was documented in a study of T cells in Graves' hyperthyroidism and ophthalmopathy. Across the study: Peripheral blood was drawn at first diagnosis, prior to all treatment.

A lack of ophthalmopathy progression within 18 months defined stable Graves' hyperthyroidism. Any patient presenting with uncontrolled infection, other autoimmune disease, pregnancy or lactation was left out. The source of the PBMCs was over 8.5 ml of fresh peripheral blood. From RNA transcripts, TCR beta CDR3 regions were amplified. A first-round RT-PCR of the TCR CDR3 used the HTBI primer set. TCRdb ran MiXCR on the multiplex PCR reads and lists one entry per CDR3 protein. Altogether 480,000 or so distinct CDR3 sequences are present, over 13% being singletons, with the ten largest covering less than 20%. The TCR comes from a woman between 18 and 29 years old with Graves' hyperthyroidism. The specimen sequenced was blood.

CDR3 nucleotides: TGCAGTGCTCGGAAACAGACAGGGAACACTGAAGCTTTCTTT. Amino acid sequence: CSARKQTGNTEAFF. The chain combines TRBV20-1 with TRBJ1-1; possibly TRBD1 for D (6 bases). V lost 5 bases and J lost 1, with 14 bases in between. CDR1 and CDR2 from the germline V gene are DFQATT and SNEGSKA (reference sequence). The CDR3 has 14 amino acids.